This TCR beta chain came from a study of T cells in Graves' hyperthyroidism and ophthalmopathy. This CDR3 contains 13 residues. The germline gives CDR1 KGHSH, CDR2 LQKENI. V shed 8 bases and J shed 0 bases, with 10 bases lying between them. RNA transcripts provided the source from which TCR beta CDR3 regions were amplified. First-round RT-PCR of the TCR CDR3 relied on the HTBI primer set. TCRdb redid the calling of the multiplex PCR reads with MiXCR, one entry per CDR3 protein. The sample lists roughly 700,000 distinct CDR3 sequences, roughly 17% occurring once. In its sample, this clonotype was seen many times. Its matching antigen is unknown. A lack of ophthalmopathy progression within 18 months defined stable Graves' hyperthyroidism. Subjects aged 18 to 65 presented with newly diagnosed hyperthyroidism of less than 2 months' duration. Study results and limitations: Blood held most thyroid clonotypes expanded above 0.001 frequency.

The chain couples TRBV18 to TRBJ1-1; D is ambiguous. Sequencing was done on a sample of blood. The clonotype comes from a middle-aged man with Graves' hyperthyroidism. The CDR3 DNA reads TGTGCCAGCAGTCCGGGGATGAACACTGAAGCTTTCTTT. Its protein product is CASSPGMNTEAFF.